This T cell receptor beta chain comes out of a study of shared clonotypes between healthy human individuals. Measured with immunoSEQ multiplex PCR; TCRdb has only the in-frame clones, and not every one. Seen here are 2 million to 3 million clones, over 85% observed once, and the top ten hold about 0.39%. Into CD45RA+ naive and CD45RA-negative memory subsets, the CD4+ cells were split. The sequenced sample was naive CD4+ T cells from PBMCs. As for subset: CD45RA+ positively selected. This clonotype was obtained from a man between 18 and 29 years old in good health. Some clones in this sample may be carry-over from other donors' samples.

Written as DNA, the CDR3 is TGTGCCAGCAGTTTAGCGGGGGGAAGCCACTACACTGAAGCTTTCTTT. It translates to CASSLAGGSHYTEAFF. V usage is TRBV28 and J usage is TRBJ1-1; D possibly corresponds to TRBD1 (5 bases). V shed 2 bases and J shed 3 bases, with 16 bases lying between them. There are 16 residues in the CDR3. The V gene's germline CDR1 is MDHEN and CDR2 SYDVKM.